The source of this T cell receptor (beta chain) is a study of T cell repertoires in cytomegalovirus infection (dated by TCRdb to about 2019). Background for the entire study: The HLA type of each donor mattered for the analysis, because public TCR beta signatures pointed to carriage of CMV infection along with the matching HLA type. Beyond this particular receptor, the publication reports: In both this cohort and an independent cohort of 300 to 450 donors, the cumulative frequency of public TCR beta family members distinguished carriers of CMV infection plus the relevant HLA type. The ex vivo response was dominated by HLA-C-restricted CMV-specific TCR beta clonotypes, which also provided the single most frequent clonotype in two of eight donors.

This clonotype has a handful of counts. Its specific antigen is unknown. Per-base qualities were not stored, and no clone one base away is much larger. The CDR3, cysteine through phenylalanine, is 14 amino acids long. Of the read, only the CDR3 DNA is kept; its 42 bases are in frame from base 1. CDR1 and CDR2 are read off the germline V gene as SGDLS and YYNGEE. A distance of 10 bases separates the germline ends of V and J, which lose 2 bases and 4 bases respectively. The sequencer listed for this sample is Illumina HiSeq 1500. In-frame beta chains were kept once TCRdb had trimmed the public reads at Q25 with fastp and called clones with MiXCR. Rows are unified per CDR3 protein, each entry keeping the most common DNA and genes. In this sample the table shows about 260,000 distinct CDR3 sequences, approximately 14% of which occur a single time. The ten largest clonotypes hold 8.5% to 10% of the sample.

Sequenced input: PBMCs. This chain joins TRBV9 to TRBJ1-5; no confident D gene assignment can be made. The TCR sequence derives from a human donor in good health (CMV status not recorded). Some clones in this sample may be carry-over from other donors' samples. The nucleotides are TGTGCCAGCAGCGTTTCAGGTGGGAATCAGCCCCAGCATTTT. Translated, this is CASSVSGGNQPQHF.